Below, 21 T cell receptor beta chains from the same sample are listed, as sequenced in a study of PD-1 and CTLA-4 blockade in melanoma. Only in-frame clones appear in the TCRdb table, and some are missing; sequencing was by immunoSEQ multiplex PCR. The sample consists of approximately 17,000 clones, 70% of them appearing once. Sample: CD8+ T cells from peripheral blood, taken from a patient given anti-PD-1 treatment. The receptors originated from a human donor with melanoma.

Judged by abundance, this clone is medium-sized. This sequence joins TRBV19 and TRBJ1-3; D uncertain. Germline V CDR1 and CDR2: LNHDA, SQIVND (reference sequence). The CDR3 covers 15 residues. Trimming removed 3 bases at V and 0 bases at J, with 9 bases between. CDR3 in amino acids: CASSIMGSSGNTIYF. Written as DNA, the CDR3 is TGTGCCAGTAGTATTATGGGGAGCTCTGGAAACACCATATATTTT. The full variable domain, its missing parts supplied by reference TRBV19 and TRBJ1-3, is DGGITQSPKYLFRKEGQNVTLSCEQNLNHDAMYWYRQDPGQGLRLIYYSQIVNDFQKGDIAEGYSVSREKKESFPLTVTSAQKNPTAFYLCASSIMGSSGNTIYFGEGSWLTVV.

This chain links TRBV19 with TRBJ2-7; D is unresolved. V was shortened by 1 base and J by 4 bases, with 8 bases between the two germline ends. The CDR3 consists of 13 residues. Germline-derived CDR1 and CDR2 are LNHDA and SQIVND (reference sequence). The CDR3 nucleotides read TGTGCCAGTAGTATAGGGTTCGGTTACGAGCAGTACTTC. This codes for CASSIGFGYEQYF.

This clone has just a few counts. V gene TRBV4-1 combines with J gene TRBJ1-5, with unresolved D. There are 13 residues in the CDR3. V was pared by 4 bases and J by 6 bases, with 10 bases between. Per the germline V gene, CDR1 is MGHRA and CDR2 is YSYEKL. The CDR3 region is CASSLRELQPQHF. The CDR3 nucleotides read TGCGCCAGCAGCCTAAGAGAGCTTCAGCCCCAGCATTTT.

The chain joins TRBV14 to TRBJ2-1; 9 nucleotides line up with TRBD2. The V and J ends lost 1 base and 4 bases, in that order; junction bases with no gene match: 14. CDR3 length: 19 amino acids. The germline V gene has CDR1 SGHDN and CDR2 FVKESK. This chain's CDR3 is CASSQGYLAGTGGYNEQFF. The DNA for the CDR3 is TGTGCCAGCAGCCAAGGCTACCTAGCGGGAACTGGAGGGTACAATGAGCAGTTCTTC.

This clone was detected only once. The gene calls are TRBV29-1 and TRBJ2-5; D uncertain. The length of the CDR3 is 14 residues. Germline V lookup: CDR1 SQVTM, CDR2 ANQGSEA. V dropped 4 bases and J dropped 2 bases, with 14 bases sitting between them. CDR3 DNA: TGCAGCGTTGTGCCCCGGCAGCAGCAAGAGACCCAGTACTTC. Translation: CSVVPRQQQETQYF.

This chain connects TRBV27 to TRBJ2-1; D call uncertain. The CDR3 consists of 15 residues. The V end lost 5 bases, the J end lost 0 bases, and 11 bases lay between the germline ends. The germline V gene has CDR1 MNHEY and CDR2 SMNVEV (reference sequence). CDR3 loop: CASSAIPSSYNEQFF. As DNA, the CDR3 is TGTGCCAGCAGTGCCATCCCGAGCTCCTACAATGAGCAGTTCTTC.

This clone showed up just a few times. The gene calls are TRBV30 and TRBJ2-7; D may be TRBD1 (6 bases). The CDR3 has 12 amino acids. Germline CDR1 is GTSNPN and CDR2 is SVGIG (reference sequence). V lost 4 bases and J 7 bases, leaving 14 bases between the germline ends. The CDR3 sequence: CAWKGRGGEQYF. The DNA of the CDR3 is TGTGCCTGGAAGGGCAGGGGCGGGGAGCAGTACTTC.

This chain uses TRBV7-9 with TRBJ2-1; perhaps TRBD2 as D (5 bases). This CDR3 comprises 12 residues. Trimming stripped 8 bases from V and 8 bases from J, with 13 bases between. Germline V gene lookup returns CDR1 SEHNR and CDR2 FQNEAQ (reference sequence). DNA of the CDR3: TGTGCCAGCGAGCCAACGGGGTATGAGCAGTTCTTC. It codes for CASEPTGYEQFF.

The CDR3 is CASSLSSPNTEAFF. The CDR3 DNA is TGCGCCAGCAGCTTGTCGTCTCCGAACACTGAAGCTTTCTTT. V usage is TRBV5-1 and J usage is TRBJ1-1; D ambiguous. Germline V gives CDR1 SGHRS, CDR2 YFSETQ. Trimming pared 1 base from V and 1 base from J, leaving 8 bases between. The CDR3 is made up of 14 amino acids.

The rearrangement links TRBV12-3 or TRBV12-4 to TRBJ1-1; D remains unclear. This CDR3 has 13 amino acids. V shed 2 bases and J shed 1 base, with 5 bases lying between them. CDR3 region: CASSLRENTEAFF. The CDR3, as DNA: TGTGCCAGCAGTTTAAGGGAGAACACTGAAGCTTTCTTT.

V gene TRBV18 combines with J gene TRBJ1-1; 8 bases line up with TRBD1. Germline V gene lookup returns CDR1 KGHSH and CDR2 LQKENI. V shed 3 bases and J 4 bases; nucleotides not matched to a gene: 16. The CDR3 sequence is 18 residues long. CDR3 sequence (DNA): TGTGCCAGCTCACCGGGGGGACAGGCCCCCCGGTTGGGCACTGAAGCTTTCTTT. It specifies CASSPGGQAPRLGTEAFF.

J is TRBJ2-1 and V is TRBV29-1; D ambiguous. With 8 bases removed from V and 5 bases from J, the gap between germline ends came to 10 bases. The CDR3 consists of 11 residues. Germline lookup yields CDR1 SQVTM and CDR2 ANQGSEA. Here the CDR3 reads CSPWTDNEQFF. The CDR3 coding sequence is TGCAGCCCCTGGACCGACAATGAGCAGTTCTTC.

This chain connects TRBV6-5 to TRBJ1-5; weak D call: TRBD1 (5 bases). The CDR3 has 15 amino acids. Germline loops: CDR1 MNHEY, CDR2 SVGAGI. Trimming shortened V by 6 bases and J by 4 bases, and 16 bases separated the two germline ends. CDR3 sequence: CASSAGRGGNQPQHF. In DNA form, the CDR3 reads TGTGCCAGCAGCGCGGGACGGGGGGGAAATCAGCCCCAGCATTTT.

The CDR3: CASSLGGTRQPQHF. The DNA of the CDR3 is TGTGCCAGCAGCTTAGGAGGGACCCGTCAGCCCCAGCATTTT. The J gene is TRBJ1-5, the V gene TRBV7-9, with D possibly TRBD1 on 5 matching bases. Per the germline V gene, CDR1 is SEHNR and CDR2 is FQNEAQ (reference sequence). Trimming cost V 1 base and J 6 bases, with 10 bases left between them. This CDR3 contains 14 residues.

This clone was detected a few times. V is TRBV7-9 and J is TRBJ2-2; D ambiguous. CDR1 and CDR2 (germline): SEHNR, FQNEAQ (reference sequence). The CDR3 is 15 residues long. Trimming cost V 4 bases and J 4 bases, with 13 bases left between them. CDR3 sequence (DNA): TGTGCCAGCAGCTGGAAAGCGCCGGGCACCGGGGAGCTGTTTTTT. This gives the protein CASSWKAPGTGELFF. Full variable domain (rest looked up from reference TRBV7-9 and TRBJ2-2): DTGVSQNPRHKITKRGQNVTFRCDPISEHNRLYWYRQTLGQGPEFLTYFQNEAQLEKSRLLSDRFSAERPKGSFSTLEIQRTEQGDSAMYLCASSWKAPGTGELFFGEGSRLTVL.

This clone came up a few times. This chain uses TRBV14 with TRBJ2-7, with 8 bases fitting TRBD1. CDR1 SGHDN and CDR2 FVKESK come from the germline V gene. J gave up 2 bases and V 4 bases, and 4 bases lay outside the gene matches. The CDR3 runs to 14 residues. CDR3: CASSLGRGPYEQYF. The DNA for the CDR3 is TGTGCCAGCAGCCTGGGCAGGGGGCCCTACGAGCAGTACTTC.

The chain joins TRBV20-1 to TRBJ2-1, with D unclear. The CDR3 extends over 11 amino acids. Germline CDR1 DFQATT, CDR2 SNEGSKA (reference sequence). Trimming removed 0 bases at V and 3 bases at J, with 0 bases between. The CDR3 here is CSARDYNEQFF. The CDR3 DNA follows: TGCAGTGCTAGAGACTACAATGAGCAGTTCTTC.

This clone is termed medium-sized (0.01 to 0.1%). The rearrangement uses TRBV27 and TRBJ2-7, with D uncertain. CDR3 size: 13 residues. The V end lost 6 bases, the J end lost 5 bases, and 14 bases lay between the germline ends. The germline gives CDR1 MNHEY, CDR2 SMNVEV (reference sequence). Here the CDR3 reads CASSPNLQDEQYF. Written as DNA, the CDR3 is TGTGCCAGCAGCCCCAATTTGCAGGACGAGCAGTACTTC.

The CDR3 DNA sequence: TGTGCCAGCAGCCGGGACAGGGGGACCCTCTATGGCTACACCTTC. This encodes CASSRDRGTLYGYTF. This chain links TRBV4-2 with TRBJ1-2, with 11 nucleotides matching TRBD1. CDR3 length: 15 residues. J gave up 4 bases and V 4 bases, and 5 bases lay outside the gene matches. Germline CDR1 LGHNA, CDR2 YNFKEQ.

This clone has only one observation. The rearrangement links TRBV7-6 to TRBJ2-5, with 9 nucleotides matching TRBD1. V lost 5 bases and J lost 0; bases outside the gene matches: 1. Germline-derived CDR1 and CDR2 are SGHVS and FNYEAQ. CDR3 length: 14 residues. CDR3: CASSRTGDQETQYF. The CDR3 DNA reads as TGTGCCAGCAGCAGGACAGGGGACCAAGAGACCCAGTACTTC.

The rearrangement joins TRBV11-2 to TRBJ2-1; D gene uncertain. Germline CDR1 reads SGHAT; CDR2 reads FQNNGV. CDR3 length: 12 residues. V lost 4 bases, J lost 6 bases, and 7 bases lay in between. DNA of the CDR3: TGTGCCAGCAGCTCTCGGCCCAATGAGCAGTTCTTC. As protein: CASSSRPNEQFF.